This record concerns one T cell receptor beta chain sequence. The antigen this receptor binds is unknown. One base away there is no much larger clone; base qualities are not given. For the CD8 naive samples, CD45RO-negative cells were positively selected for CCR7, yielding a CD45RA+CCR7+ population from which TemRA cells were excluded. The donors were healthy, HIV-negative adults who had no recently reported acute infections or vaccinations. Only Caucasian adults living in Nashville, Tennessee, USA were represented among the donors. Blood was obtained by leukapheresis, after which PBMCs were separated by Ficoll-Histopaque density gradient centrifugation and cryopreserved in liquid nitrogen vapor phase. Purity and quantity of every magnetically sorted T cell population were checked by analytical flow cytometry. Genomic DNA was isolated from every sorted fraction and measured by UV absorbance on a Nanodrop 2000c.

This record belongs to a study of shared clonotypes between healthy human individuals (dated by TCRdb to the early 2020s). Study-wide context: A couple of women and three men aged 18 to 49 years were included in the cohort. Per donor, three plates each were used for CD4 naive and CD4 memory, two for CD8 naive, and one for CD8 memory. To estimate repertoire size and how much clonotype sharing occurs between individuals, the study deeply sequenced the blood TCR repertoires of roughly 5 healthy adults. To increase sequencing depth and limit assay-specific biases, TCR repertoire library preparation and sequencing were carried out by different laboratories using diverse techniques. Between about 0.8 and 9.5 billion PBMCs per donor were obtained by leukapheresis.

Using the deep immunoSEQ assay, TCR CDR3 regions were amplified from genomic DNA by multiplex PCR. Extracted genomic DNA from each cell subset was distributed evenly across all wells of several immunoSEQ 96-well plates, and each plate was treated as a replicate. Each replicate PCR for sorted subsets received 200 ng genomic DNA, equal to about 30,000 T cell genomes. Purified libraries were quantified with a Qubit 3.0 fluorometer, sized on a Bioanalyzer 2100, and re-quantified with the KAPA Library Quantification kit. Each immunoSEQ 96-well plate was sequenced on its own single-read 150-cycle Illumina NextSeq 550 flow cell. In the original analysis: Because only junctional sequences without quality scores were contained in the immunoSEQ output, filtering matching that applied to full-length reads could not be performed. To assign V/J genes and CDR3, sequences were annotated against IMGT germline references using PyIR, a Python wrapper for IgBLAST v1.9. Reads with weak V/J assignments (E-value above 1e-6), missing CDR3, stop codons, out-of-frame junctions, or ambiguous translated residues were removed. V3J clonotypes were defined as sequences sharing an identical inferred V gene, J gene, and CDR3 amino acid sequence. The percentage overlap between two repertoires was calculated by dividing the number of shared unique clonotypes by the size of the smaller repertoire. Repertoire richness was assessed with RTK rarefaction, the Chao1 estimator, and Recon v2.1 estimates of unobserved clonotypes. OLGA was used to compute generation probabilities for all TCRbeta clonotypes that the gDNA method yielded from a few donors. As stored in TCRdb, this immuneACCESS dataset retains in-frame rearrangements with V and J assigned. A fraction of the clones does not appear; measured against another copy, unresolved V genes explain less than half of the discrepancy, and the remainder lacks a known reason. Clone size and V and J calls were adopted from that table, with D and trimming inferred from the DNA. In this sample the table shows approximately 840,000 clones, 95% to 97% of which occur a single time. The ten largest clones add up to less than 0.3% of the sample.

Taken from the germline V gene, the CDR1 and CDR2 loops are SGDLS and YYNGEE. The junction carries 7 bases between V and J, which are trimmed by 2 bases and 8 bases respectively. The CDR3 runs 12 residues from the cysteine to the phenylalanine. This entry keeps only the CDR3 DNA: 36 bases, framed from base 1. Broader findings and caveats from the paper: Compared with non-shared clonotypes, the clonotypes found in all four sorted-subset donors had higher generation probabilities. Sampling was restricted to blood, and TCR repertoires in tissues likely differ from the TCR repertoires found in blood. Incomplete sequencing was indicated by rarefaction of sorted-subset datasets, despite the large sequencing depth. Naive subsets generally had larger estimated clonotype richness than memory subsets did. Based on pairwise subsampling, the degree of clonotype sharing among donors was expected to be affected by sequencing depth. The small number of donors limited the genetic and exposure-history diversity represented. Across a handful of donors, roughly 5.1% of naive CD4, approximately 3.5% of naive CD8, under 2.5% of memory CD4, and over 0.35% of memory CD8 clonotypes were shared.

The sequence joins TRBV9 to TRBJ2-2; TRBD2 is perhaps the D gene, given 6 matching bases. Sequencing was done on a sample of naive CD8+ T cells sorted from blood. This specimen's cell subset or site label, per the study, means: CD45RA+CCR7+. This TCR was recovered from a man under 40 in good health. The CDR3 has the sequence CASSVREGELFF. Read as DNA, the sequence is TGTGCCAGCAGCGTCCGGGAGGGGGAGCTGTTTTTT.